The 5 T cell receptor beta chains below all came from one sample that was sequenced in a study of cytomegalovirus exposure and HLA in healthy donors. PCR involved 60 Vbeta and 13 Jbeta primers. Profiling relied on immunoSEQ multiplex PCR, and the TCRdb table lists in-frame clones only, not all of them. Of some 180,000 clones listed, around 80% were seen once; the top ten hold about 4%. Sequenced input: PBMCs. The receptor source for this set is a woman aged 55-69 years in good health and CMV-seropositive.

The rearrangement uses TRBV28 and TRBJ1-5, with unresolved D. Deletions cut 2 bases from V and 1 base from J, with 12 bases between. Germline assignment: CDR1 MDHEN and CDR2 SYDVKM. The length of the CDR3 is 16 residues. The CDR3 DNA reads TGTGCCAGCAGTTTAGGAAACGGGGTCAGCAATCAGCCCCAGCATTTT. Protein product: CASSLGNGVSNQPQHF.

The chain has TRBV30 and TRBJ1-2; D ambiguous. Germline V gene data show CDR1 as GTSNPN and CDR2 as SVGIG (reference sequence). The V end was cut by 5 bases, the J end by 8 bases, with 12 bases between. The CDR3 spans 11 residues. The CDR3, as DNA: TGTGCCTGGGGGAGTTTCGGGGGCTACACCTTC. Translating gives CAWGSFGGYTF.

The chain couples TRBV19 to TRBJ2-5; 8 bases are a match to TRBD1. CDR3 size: 14 residues. Unmatched junction bases numbered 4, after V lost 4 bases and J lost 3 bases. CDR1 is LNHDA, CDR2 SQIVND, per germline (reference sequence). The CDR3 nucleotides read TGTGCCAGTAGTAATAAACAGGGGGAAGAGACCCAGTACTTC. It codes for CASSNKQGEETQYF.

This chain joins TRBV6-1 and TRBJ1-2; 10 positions match TRBD1. The V segment lost 4 bases and the J segment 2 bases; nucleotides outside the gene matches: 4. This CDR3 is built from 15 residues. Germline V gene sequence: CDR1 MNHNS, CDR2 SASEGT. Written as DNA, the CDR3 is TGTGCCAGCAGTGTTTGGACAGGGGGGAACTATGGCTACACCTTC. Protein: CASSVWTGGNYGYTF.

This sequence joins TRBV7-3 and TRBJ1-1; 9 positions agree with TRBD1. Germline CDR1 reads SGHTA; CDR2 reads FQGTGA. The CDR3 extends over 13 amino acids. V gave up 9 bases and J gave up 5 bases; unmatched junction bases: 7. In DNA form, the CDR3 reads TGTGCCAGTGGGACAGGGACGGGGACTGAAGCTTTCTTT. Translated, it gives CASGTGTGTEAFF.